What follows are 23 T cell receptor beta chains derived from one specimen sequenced in a study of graft-versus-host responses after intestinal transplantation. Some clones are missing from TCRdb's copy, which holds only in-frame ones; the method was immunoSEQ multiplex PCR. Found here are 15,000 to 20,000 clones, 90% of them singletons; the top ten hold roughly 2.1%. The starting material was PBMCs, obtained 350 to 400 days after transplant. These receptors were obtained from a human patient who received an intestinal transplant, so some T cells may come from the graft donor.

This sequence joins TRBV7-9 and TRBJ1-1; a weak D match, TRBD1 (6 bases). Germline V gene sequence: CDR1 SEHNR, CDR2 FQNEAQ (reference sequence). V lost 3 bases, J lost 5 bases, and 10 bases lay in between. The CDR3 has 13 amino acids. Here the CDR3 DNA reads TGTGCCAGCAGCTTGGGGGGCAGGACTGAAGCTTTCTTT. It encodes CASSLGGRTEAFF.

This chain joins TRBV6-4 and TRBJ2-1; 8 positions match TRBD2. V was pared by 2 bases and J by 3 bases, with 0 bases of the junction left unmatched. The CDR3 totals 14 residues. Germline loops: CDR1 MRHNA, CDR2 SNTAGT. This CDR3 is CASSDGTSYNEQFF. DNA for the CDR3: TGTGCCAGCAGTGACGGGACTAGCTACAATGAGCAGTTCTTC.

The rearrangement links TRBV11-3 to TRBJ2-5; 7 positions agree with TRBD2. Trimming at V came to 5 bases and at J to 5 bases, leaving 5 bases not matched to a gene. Germline CDR1 SGHNT, CDR2 YENEEA. The CDR3 sequence is 13 residues long. CDR3: CASSRGGGETQYF. The CDR3 coding sequence is TGTGCCAGCAGCCGTGGGGGAGGGGAGACCCAGTACTTC.

The chain is built from TRBV5-6 and TRBJ2-6; D is undetermined. Germline V CDR1 and CDR2: SGHDT, YYEEEE. The CDR3 length is 13 residues. V lost 0 bases to trimming and J lost 2 bases, with 0 bases between them. The chain's CDR3 is CASSLAGANVLTF. Written as DNA, the CDR3 is TGTGCCAGCAGCTTGGCTGGGGCCAACGTCCTGACTTTC.

This clone was seen just once. The CDR3: CASSQTRANTGELFF. CDR3 nucleotides: TGTGCCAGCAGCCAAACACGCGCGAACACCGGGGAGCTGTTTTTT. The J gene is TRBJ2-2, the V gene TRBV28, with unresolved D. The CDR3 extends over 15 amino acids. CDR1 and CDR2 (germline): MDHEN, SYDVKM. Deletions cut 6 bases from V and 0 bases from J, with 11 bases between.

This clone was seen just once. The chain recombines TRBV5-1 with TRBJ2-7, with D perhaps TRBD1 (5 bases). The CDR3 is 14 amino acids. The V end lost 1 base, the J end lost 6 bases, and 14 bases lay between the germline ends. Germline CDR1 is SGHRS and CDR2 is YFSETQ. In DNA, the CDR3 is TGCGCCAGCAGCTTGTATAGGCAGGGTGGCGAGCAGTACTTC. Translating gives CASSLYRQGGEQYF. Based on the CDR3 plus reference TRBV5-1 and TRBJ2-7, the full variable domain is KAGVTQTPRYLIKTRGQQVTLSCSPISGHRSVSWYQQTPGQGLQFLFEYFSETQRNKGNFPGRFSGRQFSNSRSEMNVSTLELGDSALYLCASSLYRQGGEQYFGPGTRLTVT.

The V call is TRBV5-4, the J call TRBJ1-1, with 7 bases lining up with TRBD1. This CDR3 spans 13 amino acids. Losses at the gene ends were 3 bases for V and 6 bases for J; bases not matched to a gene: 5. Germline values: CDR1 SGHNT, CDR2 YYREEE (reference sequence). CDR3 coding DNA: TGTGCCAGCAGCTACAGGGGAACCCCTGAAGCTTTCTTT. Its translation is CASSYRGTPEAFF. The full variable domain, in which reference TRBV5-4 and TRBJ1-1 provide the parts outside the CDR3, is ETGVTQSPTHLIKTRGQQVTLRCSSQSGHNTVSWYQQALGQGPQFIFQYYREEENGRGNFPPRFSGLQFPNYSSELNVNALELDDSALYLCASSYRGTPEAFFGQGTRLTVV.

The rearrangement links TRBV29-1 to TRBJ2-3; 7 nucleotides align to TRBD2. Germline trimming cut 0 bases from V and 2 bases from J; bases unmatched to any gene: 8. The CDR3 covers 16 residues. Germline CDR1 and CDR2: SQVTM and ANQGSEA. CDR3 amino acids: CSVEDGAGEPTDTQYF. As DNA, the CDR3 is TGCAGCGTTGAAGATGGGGCGGGAGAGCCCACAGATACGCAGTATTTT.

The chain employs TRBV5-1 and TRBJ2-7; a possible D gene is TRBD2 (6 bases). This CDR3 is 14 amino acids long. V was clipped by 0 bases and J by 5 bases, with 12 bases between them. In germline, CDR1 is SGHRS, CDR2 YFSETQ. The CDR3 coding sequence is TGCGCCAGCAGCTTGGGACTAGGATACCACGAGCAGTACTTC. As protein: CASSLGLGYHEQYF.

The chain uses TRBV5-6 and TRBJ1-5; D may be TRBD1 (5 bases). Trimming left V 0 bases short and J 2 bases short, with 12 bases between. The germline CDR1 and CDR2 sequences are SGHDT and YYEEEE. The CDR3 has 16 amino acids. CDR3 sequence: CASSLAAGPGNQPQHF. The CDR3 bases are TGTGCCAGCAGCTTGGCAGCAGGGCCCGGCAATCAGCCCCAGCATTTT.

V usage is TRBV13 and J usage is TRBJ1-1; D is undetermined. Between the trimmed V and J ends, which lost 0 bases and 0 bases, there was a span of 8 bases. CDR3 size: 15 residues. Germline V gene lookup returns CDR1 PRHDT and CDR2 FYEKMQ (reference sequence). CDR3: CASSLGVEVNTEAFF. The CDR3 coding sequence is TGTGCCAGCAGCTTAGGGGTGGAAGTGAACACTGAAGCTTTCTTT.

The chain couples TRBV14 to TRBJ2-7, with TRBD2 as a possible D gene (5 bases). The CDR3 has 13 amino acids. Trimming cost V 3 bases and J 3 bases, with 9 bases left between them. Germline V gene lookup returns CDR1 SGHDN and CDR2 FVKESK. CDR3 amino acids: CASSHGRDYEQYF. As DNA, the CDR3 is TGTGCCAGCAGCCACGGACGGGACTACGAGCAGTACTTC.

V usage is TRBV21-1 and J usage is TRBJ2-5. TRBV21-1 is annotated as a pseudogene. The CDR3 extends over 18 amino acids. This CDR3 is CASRKKVKGGGNQETQYF. As DNA, the CDR3 is TGTGCCAGCAGGAAAAAGGTTAAGGGTGGTGGGAACCAAGAGACCCAGTACTTC.

The genes are TRBV9 and TRBJ2-1; 7 bases are a match to TRBD1. Germline CDR1 reads SGDLS; CDR2 reads YYNGEE. The trim removed 1 base at V and 3 bases at J, leaving 4 bases unmatched. CDR3 length: 15 residues. The CDR3 DNA reads TGTGCCAGCAGCGTACACAGGGGCGACTACAATGAGCAGTTCTTC. This translates into CASSVHRGDYNEQFF. Filled out from reference TRBV9 and TRBJ2-1, the complete variable domain reads DSGVTQTPKHLITATGQRVTLRCSPRSGDLSVYWYQQSLDQGLQFLIQYYNGEERAKGNILERFSAQQFPDLHSELNLSSLELGDSALYFCASSVHRGDYNEQFFGPGTRLTVL.

This sequence joins TRBV6-5 and TRBJ2-7, with D possibly TRBD2 on 6 matching bases. This CDR3 spans 14 amino acids. CDR1 MNHEY and CDR2 SVGAGI come from the germline V gene. V lost 5 bases and J lost 3, with 14 bases in between. CDR3 nucleotides: TGTGCCAGCAGTGAAGGAACTAGCAGCTACGAGCAGTACTTC. It yields the protein CASSEGTSSYEQYF.

The sample holds one count of this clone. The rearrangement joins TRBV7-2 to TRBJ2-5; perhaps TRBD2 as D (5 bases). With the DNA end fitting TRBJ2-7 better, the J assignment may be wrong. Germline V gene lookup returns CDR1 SGHTA and CDR2 FQGNSA. The CDR3 contains 15 residues. The CDR3 DNA reads TGTGCCAGCAGCTTAGCTTCGGGGTCGCATTACGAGCAGTACTTC. This sequence encodes CASSLASGSHYEQYF.

CDR3 protein: CSATGTGAYGYTF. The CDR3 coding sequence is TGCAGCGCCACCGGGACAGGGGCCTATGGCTACACCTTC. The gene calls are TRBV29-1 and TRBJ1-2; 10 bases are shared with TRBD1. With V trimmed by 7 bases and J by 4 bases, 6 bases remained unmatched. The CDR3 is made up of 13 amino acids. Germline V lookup: CDR1 SQVTM, CDR2 ANQGSEA.

This sequence joins TRBV4-1 and TRBJ1-2; D is unclear. This CDR3 has 17 residues. Germline lookup yields CDR1 MGHRA and CDR2 YSYEKL. Deletions cut 1 base from V and 2 bases from J, with 17 bases between. The CDR3 nucleotides read TGCGCCAGCAGCCAAGGGGCCGGACTAGGAGGGAACTATGGCTACACCTTC. Protein sequence: CASSQGAGLGGNYGYTF.

The chain is built from TRBV7-9 and TRBJ2-2, with D possibly TRBD2 on 7 matching bases. This CDR3 spans 15 amino acids. Germline CDR1 SEHNR, CDR2 FQNEAQ (reference sequence). V dropped 5 bases and J dropped 7 bases, with 17 bases sitting between them. In nucleotides, the CDR3 is TGTGCCAGCAGCCAGGGGTGGCGGGAGAACGGGGAGCTGTTTTTT. This gives the protein CASSQGWRENGELFF.

The chain is built from TRBV30 and TRBJ2-3; the D is unclear. Germline CDR1 is GTSNPN and CDR2 is SVGIG (reference sequence). There are 13 residues in the CDR3. Trimming removed 3 bases at V and 4 bases at J, with 11 bases between. CDR3 nucleotides: TGTGCCTGGAGGCTAGACTCACCAGATACGCAGTATTTT. This codes for CAWRLDSPDTQYF.

A few counts support this clone. This rearrangement joins TRBV18 to TRBJ1-4; no clear D. CDR1 is KGHSH, CDR2 LQKENI, per germline. Deletions cut 5 bases from V and 0 bases from J, with 10 bases between. This CDR3 is 15 amino acids long. CDR3 sequence (DNA): TGTGCCAGCTCAGTGACTCGATCAACTAATGAAAAACTGTTTTTT. Its translation is CASSVTRSTNEKLFF.

V gene TRBV28 combines with J gene TRBJ1-5; 9 nucleotides align to TRBD1. The CDR3 consists of 14 residues. Germline lookup yields CDR1 MDHEN and CDR2 SYDVKM. Trimming took 7 bases from V and 5 from J; bases not matched to a gene: 6. DNA of the CDR3: TGTGCCAGCACCCGTGGGACAGGGTATCAGCCCCAGCATTTT. Translation: CASTRGTGYQPQHF.

This clone occurred once. The chain recombines TRBV28 with TRBJ2-7; D is perhaps TRBD2 (5 bases). V was cut by 6 bases and J by 0 bases, with 12 bases left in between. The CDR3 loop spans 14 amino acids. The germline CDR1 and CDR2 sequences are MDHEN and SYDVKM. The CDR3 DNA is TGTGCCAGCAGCCGTAGCGCTAGCTCCTACGAGCAGTACTTC. This gives the protein CASSRSASSYEQYF.